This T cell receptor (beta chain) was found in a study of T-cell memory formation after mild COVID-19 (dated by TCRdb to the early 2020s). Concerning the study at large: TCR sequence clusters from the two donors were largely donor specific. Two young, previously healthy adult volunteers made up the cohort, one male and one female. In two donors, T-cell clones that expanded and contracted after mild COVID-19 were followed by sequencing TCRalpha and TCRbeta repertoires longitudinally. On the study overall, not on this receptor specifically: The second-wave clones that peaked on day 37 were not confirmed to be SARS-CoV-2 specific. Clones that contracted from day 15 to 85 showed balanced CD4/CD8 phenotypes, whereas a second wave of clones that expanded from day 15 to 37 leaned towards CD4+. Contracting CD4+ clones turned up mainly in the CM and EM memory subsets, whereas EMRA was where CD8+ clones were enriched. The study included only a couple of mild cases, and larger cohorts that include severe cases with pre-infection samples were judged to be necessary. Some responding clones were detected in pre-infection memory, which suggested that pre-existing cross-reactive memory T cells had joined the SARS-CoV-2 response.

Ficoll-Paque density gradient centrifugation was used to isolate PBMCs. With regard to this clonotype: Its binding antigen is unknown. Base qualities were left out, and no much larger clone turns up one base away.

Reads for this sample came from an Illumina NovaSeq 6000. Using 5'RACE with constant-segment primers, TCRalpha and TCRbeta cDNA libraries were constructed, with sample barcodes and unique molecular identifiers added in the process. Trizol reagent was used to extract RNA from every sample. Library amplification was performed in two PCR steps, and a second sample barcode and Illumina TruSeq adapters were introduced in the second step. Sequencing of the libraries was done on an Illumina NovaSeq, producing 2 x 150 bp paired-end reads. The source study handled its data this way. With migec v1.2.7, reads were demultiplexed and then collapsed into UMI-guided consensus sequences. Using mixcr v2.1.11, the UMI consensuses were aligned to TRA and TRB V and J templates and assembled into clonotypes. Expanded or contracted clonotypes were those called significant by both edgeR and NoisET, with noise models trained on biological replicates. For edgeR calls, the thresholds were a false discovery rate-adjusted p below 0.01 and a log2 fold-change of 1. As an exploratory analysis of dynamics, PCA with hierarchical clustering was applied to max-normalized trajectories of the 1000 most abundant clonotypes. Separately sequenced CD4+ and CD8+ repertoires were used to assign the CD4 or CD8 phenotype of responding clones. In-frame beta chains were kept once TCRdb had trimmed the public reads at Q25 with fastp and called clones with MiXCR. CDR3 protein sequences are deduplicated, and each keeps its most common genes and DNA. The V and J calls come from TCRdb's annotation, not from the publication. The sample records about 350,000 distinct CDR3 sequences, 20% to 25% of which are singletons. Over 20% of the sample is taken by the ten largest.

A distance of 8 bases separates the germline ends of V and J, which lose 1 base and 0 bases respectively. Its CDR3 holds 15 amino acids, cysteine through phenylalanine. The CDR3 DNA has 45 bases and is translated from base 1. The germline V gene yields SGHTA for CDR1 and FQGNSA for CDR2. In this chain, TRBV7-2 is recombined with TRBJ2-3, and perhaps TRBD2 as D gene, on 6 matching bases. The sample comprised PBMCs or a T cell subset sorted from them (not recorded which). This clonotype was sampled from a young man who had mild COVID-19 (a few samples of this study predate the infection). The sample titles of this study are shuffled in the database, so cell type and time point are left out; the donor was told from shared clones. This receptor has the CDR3 CASSLVAVSTDTQYF. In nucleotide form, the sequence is TGTGCCAGCAGCTTAGTAGCGGTTAGCACAGATACGCAGTATTTT.